Below, 16 T cell receptor beta chains from the same sample are listed, as sequenced in a study of blood T cell repertoires in COVID-19. Generated by immunoSEQ multiplex PCR, the TCRdb table keeps only in-frame clones and is missing some. The sample has fewer than 350,000 clones, 90% seen once. The sequenced sample was PBMCs or T cells enriched from blood (not recorded which). The receptor set was obtained from a young woman with acute COVID-19.

This sequence joins TRBV6-2 or TRBV6-3 and TRBJ2-5, with D possibly TRBD1 on 5 matching bases. The germline V gene has CDR1 MNHEY and CDR2 SVGEGT. CDR3 length: 14 residues. Trimming pared 0 bases from V and 5 bases from J, leaving 10 bases between. This CDR3 reads CASSYSMGPETQYF. CDR3 nucleotides: TGTGCCAGCAGTTACTCCATGGGGCCGGAGACCCAGTACTTC.

This chain links TRBV7-8 with TRBJ1-5; 9 nucleotides line up with TRBD1. The CDR3 spans 14 residues. The ends lost 5 bases at V and 4 bases at J; junction bases unmatched: 3. Germline CDR1 and CDR2: SGHVS and FQNEAQ. CDR3 in amino acids: CASSQGQGNQPQHF. The DNA of the CDR3 is TGTGCCAGCAGCCAGGGACAGGGTAATCAGCCCCAGCATTTT.

The chain carries TRBV18 and TRBJ2-7; D may be TRBD2 (5 bases). In germline, CDR1 is KGHSH, CDR2 LQKENI. Between the trimmed V and J ends, which lost 3 bases and 3 bases, there was a span of 12 bases. This CDR3 is built from 14 residues. CDR3 region: CASSPSGLDYEQYF. CDR3 sequence (DNA): TGTGCCAGCTCACCGAGCGGACTGGACTACGAGCAGTACTTC.

This rearrangement joins TRBV14 to TRBJ2-1; D may be TRBD1 (5 bases). Germline CDR1 reads SGHDN; CDR2 reads FVKESK. The CDR3 runs to 18 residues. V was cut by 2 bases and J by 2 bases, with 19 bases left in between. The CDR3, as DNA: TGTGCCAGCAGCCAAAGGCCTCGAGCAGGGTACACCTACAATGAGCAGTTCTTC. The encoded protein is CASSQRPRAGYTYNEQFF.

The genes are TRBV2 and TRBJ2-5; 8 nucleotides agree with TRBD1. Per germline, CDR1 SNHLY and CDR2 FYNNEI. V was clipped by 7 bases and J by 0 bases; unmatched bases: 7. This CDR3 contains 15 residues. DNA for the CDR3: TGTGCCAGCAATGGACAGGGAGGTTACCAAGAGACCCAGTACTTC. Translating gives CASNGQGGYQETQYF.

CDR3 loop: CASSPSKGQGNGYTF. For the CDR3, the DNA is TGTGCCAGCAGCCCAAGTAAGGGACAGGGGAATGGCTACACCTTC. V usage is TRBV7-9 and J usage is TRBJ1-2, with 10 bases fitting TRBD1. Germline V CDR1 and CDR2: SEHNR, FQNEAQ (reference sequence). The V gene end was trimmed by 5 bases and the J gene end by 6 bases; junction bases not matched to a gene: 9. This CDR3 is 15 amino acids long. The full variable domain, its missing parts supplied by reference TRBV7-9 and TRBJ1-2, is DTGVSQNPRHKITKRGQNVTFRCDPISEHNRLYWYRQTLGQGPEFLTYFQNEAQLEKSRLLSDRFSAERPKGSFSTLEIQRTEQGDSAMYLCASSPSKGQGNGYTFGSGTRLTVV.

The chain couples TRBV7-9 to TRBJ1-5; TRBD1 might be the D (5 bases). Trimming pared 0 bases from V and 2 bases from J, leaving 8 bases between. Germline V gene data show CDR1 as SEHNR and CDR2 as FQNEAQ (reference sequence). The length of the CDR3 is 15 residues. The DNA for the CDR3 is TGTGCCAGCAGCTTAGCGTCGACAGGCAATCAGCCCCAGCATTTT. It translates to CASSLASTGNQPQHF.

The rearrangement uses TRBV11-2 and TRBJ2-5, with 9 bases lining up with TRBD2. The CDR3 is made up of 17 amino acids. Losses at the gene ends were 3 bases for V and 9 bases for J; bases not matched to a gene: 17. Germline values: CDR1 SGHAT, CDR2 FQNNGV. CDR3 bases: TGTGCCAGCAGCTTCCTCGCTAGCGGGGATAAACTAGGGGCCCAGTACTTC. Its protein is CASSFLASGDKLGAQYF.

This clone was recorded once. The chain uses TRBV30 and TRBJ2-5; TRBD2 matches 8 bases. J was trimmed by 5 bases and V by 0 bases; bases with no gene match: 17. The CDR3 is 18 residues long. Germline CDR1 reads GTSNPN; CDR2 reads SVGIG (reference sequence). The CDR3 bases are TGTGCCTGGAGTGTAACGGGACTAGGTCGGACCAAGACCGAGACCCAGTACTTC. It specifies CAWSVTGLGRTKTETQYF.

The chain recombines TRBV19 with TRBJ1-5, with 7 bases aligning to TRBD1. The CDR3 extends over 15 amino acids. The junction had 9 bases not matched to a gene; V was cut back by 10 bases and J by 0 bases. The germline CDR1 and CDR2 sequences are LNHDA and SQIVND (reference sequence). CDR3 amino acids: CATETGLGSNQPQHF. CDR3 bases: TGTGCCACTGAGACAGGGTTGGGTAGCAATCAGCCCCAGCATTTT.

CDR3 sequence (DNA): TGTGCCAGCAGTTTATACCCCCCCGGCAGGGGGCGTCAGCCCCAGCATTTT. Translating it yields CASSLYPPGRGRQPQHF. V is TRBV27 and J is TRBJ1-5; 8 bases align to TRBD1. This CDR3 has 17 amino acids. Unmatched junction bases numbered 11, after V lost 1 base and J lost 6 bases. Germline V gene data show CDR1 as MNHEY and CDR2 as SMNVEV (reference sequence).

This clone was detected once. The chain employs TRBV11-2 and TRBJ1-6; D might be TRBD1 (6 bases). The V end lost 6 bases, the J end lost 8 bases, and 14 bases lay between the germline ends. The germline CDR1 and CDR2 sequences are SGHAT and FQNNGV. The CDR3 has 14 residues. CDR3 loop: CASRLQGAYSPLHF. The CDR3, as DNA: TGTGCCAGCAGACTACAGGGTGCCTATTCACCCCTCCACTTT. Based on the CDR3 plus reference TRBV11-2 and TRBJ1-6, the full variable domain is EAGVAQSPRYKIIEKRQSVAFWCNPISGHATLYWYQQILGQGPKLLIQFQNNGVVDDSQLPKDRFSAERLKGVDSTLKIQPAKLEDSAVYLCASRLQGAYSPLHFGNGTRLTVT.

V usage is TRBV5-1 and J usage is TRBJ1-2; D gene unclear. Germline CDR1 is SGHRS and CDR2 is YFSETQ. CDR3 length: 14 residues. V lost 3 bases and J 4 bases, leaving 13 bases between the germline ends. CDR3 sequence reads: CASSWFDSSYGYTF. The CDR3 nucleotides are TGCGCCAGCAGCTGGTTCGACTCCTCCTATGGCTACACCTTC.

The rearrangement uses TRBV7-9 and TRBJ2-6; unclear D gene. Germline assignment: CDR1 SEHNR and CDR2 FQNEAQ (reference sequence). There are 15 residues in the CDR3. Deletions cut 5 bases from V and 0 bases from J, with 8 bases between. CDR3 bases: TGTGCCAGCAGCACAGTCCCCTCTGGGGCCAACGTCCTGACTTTC. Translating it yields CASSTVPSGANVLTF.

The rearrangement links TRBV19 to TRBJ2-6; 8 bases are a match to TRBD1. Germline V gene data show CDR1 as LNHDA and CDR2 as SQIVND (reference sequence). The CDR3 covers 14 residues. Trimming cost V 5 bases and J 3 bases; bases outside gene matches: 0. CDR3 nucleotides: TGTGCCAGTAGTGGACAGGGTGGGGCCAACGTCCTGACTTTC. This codes for CASSGQGGANVLTF.

Regarding this clone: The germline gene is not matched at one end of the junction; a read error may be the cause. Other DNA sequences within the sample encode an identical CDR3. The rearrangement joins TRBV19 to TRBJ2-1; D is possibly TRBD2 (6 bases). The CDR3 length is 11 residues. CDR1 and CDR2 (germline): LNHDA, SQIVND (reference sequence). CDR3 bases: TGTGCCAGTGGAGGATCGGGGGAGCAATTCTTC. Its translation: CASGGSGEQFF.